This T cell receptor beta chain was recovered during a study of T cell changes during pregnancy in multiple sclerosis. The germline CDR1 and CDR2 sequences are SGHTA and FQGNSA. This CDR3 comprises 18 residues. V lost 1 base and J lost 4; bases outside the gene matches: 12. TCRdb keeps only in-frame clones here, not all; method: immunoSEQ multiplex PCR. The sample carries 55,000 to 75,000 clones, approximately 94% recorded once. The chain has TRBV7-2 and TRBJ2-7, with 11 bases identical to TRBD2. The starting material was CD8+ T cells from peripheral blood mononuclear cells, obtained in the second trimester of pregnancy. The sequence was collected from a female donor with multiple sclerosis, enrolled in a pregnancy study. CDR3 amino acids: CASSLGLAGPAGVYEQYF. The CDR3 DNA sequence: TGTGCCAGCAGCTTAGGACTAGCGGGGCCCGCTGGGGTATACGAGCAGTACTTC.